This T cell receptor beta chain came from a study of T-cell reconstitution after alpha-beta-depleted transplantation in children. Overall study findings and caveats: Newly made T cells mostly supplied T-cell counts and diversity one year after transplant. Some patients showed high day-60 TCRbeta diversity, which derived from surviving recipient T cells and thymic progenitors.

Unique molecular identifiers featured in how the TCRbeta library was prepared. TCRdb reprocessed the PCR reads via MiXCR and lists one record per CDR3 protein. The data contain approximately 430,000 distinct CDR3 sequences, 16% of them seen just once; the ten biggest clones take up just under 30%. Only a few counts were recorded for this clonotype. No antigen is known for it. The CDR3 is 20 residues long. V lost 5 bases to trimming and J lost 0 bases; unmatched junction nucleotides: 10. Germline CDR1 and CDR2: MNHEY and SMNVEV (reference sequence). The receptor was derived from a boy under three years old who had a stem cell transplant for Wiskott-Aldrich syndrome, so the T cells may come from the graft donor. The sequencing here drew on PBMCs, mostly from graft donor cells, taken 360 days after TCRalphabeta/CD19-depleted stem cell transplant. This sequence joins TRBV27 and TRBJ2-2, with TRBD2 matching 15 bases. CDR3 DNA: TGTGCCAGCAGTCCCACCCCAGGACTAGCGGGAGGGCCGAACACCGGGGAGCTGTTTTTT. Amino acids: CASSPTPGLAGGPNTGELFF.